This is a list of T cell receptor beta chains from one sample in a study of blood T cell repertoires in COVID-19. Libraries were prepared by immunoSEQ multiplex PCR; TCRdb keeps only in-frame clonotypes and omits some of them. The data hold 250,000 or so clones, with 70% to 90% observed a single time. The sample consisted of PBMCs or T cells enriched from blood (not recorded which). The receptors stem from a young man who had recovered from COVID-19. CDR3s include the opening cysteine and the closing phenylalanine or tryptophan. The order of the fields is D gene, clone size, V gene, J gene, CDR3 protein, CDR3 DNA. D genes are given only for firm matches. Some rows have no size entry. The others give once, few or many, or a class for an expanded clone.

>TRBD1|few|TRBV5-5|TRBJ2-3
CASILGQGSTDTQYF
TGTGCCAGCATCCTAGGACAGGGTAGCACAGATACGCAGTATTTT
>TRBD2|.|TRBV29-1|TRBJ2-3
CSVPSGSPSDTQYF
TGCAGCGTGCCAAGCGGGAGCCCGTCAGATACGCAGTATTTT
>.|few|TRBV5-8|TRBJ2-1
CASSRQQNEQFF
TGTGCCAGCAGCCGACAACAGAATGAGCAGTTCTTC
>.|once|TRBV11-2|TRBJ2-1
CASSLGVVDSNNEQFF
TGTGCCAGCAGCTTAGGTGTAGTCGATTCCAACAATGAGCAGTTCTTC
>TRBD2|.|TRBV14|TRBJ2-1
CASSHTSGRADEQFF
TGTGCCAGCAGCCATACTAGCGGGAGGGCTGATGAGCAGTTCTTC
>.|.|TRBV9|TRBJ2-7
CASSAPGNSYEQYF
TGTGCCAGCAGCGCCCCAGGCAACTCCTACGAGCAGTACTTC
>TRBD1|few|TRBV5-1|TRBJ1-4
CASSGGTGGSGEKLFF
TGCGCCAGCAGCGGAGGGACAGGGGGCTCTGGTGAAAAACTGTTTTTT
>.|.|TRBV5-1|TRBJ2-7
CASSLNTHEQYF
TGCGCCAGCAGCTTGAACACCCACGAGCAGTACTTC
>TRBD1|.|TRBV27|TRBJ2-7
CASSKGASTYEQYF
TGTGCCAGCAGTAAGGGGGCGAGCACCTACGAGCAGTACTTC
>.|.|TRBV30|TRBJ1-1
CAWSVVQGLTSAEAFF
TGTGCCTGGAGTGTAGTGCAGGGGTTAACAAGCGCTGAAGCTTTCTTT
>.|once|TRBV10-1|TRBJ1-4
CARDSRAGSQKLFF
TGCGCCAGAGATTCAAGGGCAGGGTCTCAAAAACTGTTTTTT
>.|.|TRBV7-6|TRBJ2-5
CASSPRLARETQYF
TGTGCCAGCAGCCCCAGATTGGCTAGGGAGACCCAGTACTTC
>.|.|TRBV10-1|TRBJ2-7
CASSSGTVLYEQYF
TGCGCCAGCAGCTCCGGGACTGTTCTGTACGAGCAGTACTTC
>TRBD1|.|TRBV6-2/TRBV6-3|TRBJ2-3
CASSGWDRGKGSGTDTQYF
TGTGCCAGCAGTGGATGGGACAGGGGGAAAGGGTCTGGCACAGATACGCAGTATTTT
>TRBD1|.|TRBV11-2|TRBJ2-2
CASSSSPIGDSGELFF
TGTGCCAGCAGCTCCTCCCCCATAGGGGACAGCGGGGAGCTGTTTTTT
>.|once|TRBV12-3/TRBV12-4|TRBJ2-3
CASSPGLADTQYF
TGTGCCAGCAGTCCTGGCCTCGCAGATACGCAGTATTTT
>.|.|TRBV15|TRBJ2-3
CATSRDGLALGGTQYF
TGTGCCACCAGCAGAGATGGGCTAGCCTTGGGGGGTACGCAGTATTTT
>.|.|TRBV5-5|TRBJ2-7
CASSLVTGAWYEQYF
TGTGCCAGCAGCTTGGTTACAGGAGCTTGGTACGAGCAGTACTTC
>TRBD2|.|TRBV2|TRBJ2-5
CASRGLWESQETQYF
TGTGCCAGCAGGGGACTATGGGAGTCACAAGAGACCCAGTACTTC
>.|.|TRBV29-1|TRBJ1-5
CSVREQDNQPQHF
TGCAGCGTTCGGGAACAAGACAATCAGCCCCAGCATTTT
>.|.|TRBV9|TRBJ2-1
CASSPTQTPRGNEQFF
TGTGCCAGCAGCCCCACTCAGACCCCTCGGGGGAATGAGCAGTTCTTC
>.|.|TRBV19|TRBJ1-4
CASRLRGSGEKLFF
TGTGCCAGTAGGTTAAGGGGCTCAGGTGAAAAACTGTTTTTT
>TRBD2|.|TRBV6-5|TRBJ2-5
CASSSRTSGQETQYF
TGTGCCAGCAGTTCCCGGACTAGCGGACAAGAGACCCAGTACTTC
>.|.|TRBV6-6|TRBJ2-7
CASGRQGYEQYF
TGTGCCAGCGGTCGTCAGGGCTACGAGCAGTACTTC
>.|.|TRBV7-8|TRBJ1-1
CASTETDTVLNTEAFF
TGTGCCAGCACCGAGACAGATACAGTTTTGAACACTGAAGCTTTCTTT
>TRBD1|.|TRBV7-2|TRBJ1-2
CASSPQGTGGGYTF
TGTGCCAGCAGCCCACAGGGGACAGGGGGAGGCTACACCTTC
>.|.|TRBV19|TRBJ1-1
CASSSNRDRGAFF
TGTGCCAGTAGTAGCAACAGGGATCGAGGTGCTTTCTTT
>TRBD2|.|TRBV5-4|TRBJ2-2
CASSLLAGAGTGELFF
TGTGCCAGCAGCTTATTGGCGGGAGCGGGAACCGGGGAGCTGTTTTTT
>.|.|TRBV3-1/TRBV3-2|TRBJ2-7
CASSLLRGEQYF
TGTGCCAGCAGCCTCCTCCGGGGCGAGCAGTACTTC
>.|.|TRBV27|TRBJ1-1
CATPTDRRPNTEAFF
TGTGCCACGCCAACCGACAGACGGCCGAACACTGAAGCTTTCTTT
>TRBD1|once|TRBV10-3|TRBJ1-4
CAISESGRQGWTNEKLFF
TGTGCCATCAGTGAGTCCGGAAGACAGGGGTGGACTAATGAAAAACTGTTTTTT
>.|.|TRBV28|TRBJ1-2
CASSLVGYGYTF
TGTGCCAGCAGTTTGGTCGGGTATGGCTACACCTTC
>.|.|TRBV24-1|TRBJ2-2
CATSDGQIANTGELFF
TGTGCCACCAGTGATGGACAAATCGCGAACACCGGGGAGCTGTTTTTT
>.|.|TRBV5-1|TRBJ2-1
CASSLAQGRSNEQFF
TGCGCCAGCAGCTTGGCCCAGGGTCGAAGCAATGAGCAGTTCTTC
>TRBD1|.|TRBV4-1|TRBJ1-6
CASSQGDSRDSPLHF
TGCGCCAGCAGCCAAGGGGACAGTAGGGATTCACCCCTCCACTTT
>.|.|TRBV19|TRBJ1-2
CASKVLGDNNYGYTF
TGTGCCAGTAAAGTATTAGGGGACAATAACTATGGCTACACCTTC
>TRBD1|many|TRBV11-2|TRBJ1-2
CASSPFRDREYGYTF
TGTGCCAGCAGCCCCTTCCGGGACAGGGAATATGGCTACACCTTC
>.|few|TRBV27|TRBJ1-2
CASSRQQGLNGYTF
TGTGCCAGCAGTCGACAACAGGGTCTGAATGGCTACACCTTC
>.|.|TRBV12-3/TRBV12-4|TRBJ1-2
CASSGQFHYGYTF
TGTGCCAGCAGTGGACAGTTCCACTATGGCTACACCTTC
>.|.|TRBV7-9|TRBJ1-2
CASSLRLIGEAAF
TGTGCCAGCAGCTTACGTTTGATTGGAGAGGCCGCCTTC
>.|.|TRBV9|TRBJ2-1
CASSVARRDNEQFF
TGTGCCAGCAGCGTAGCTAGACGGGACAATGAGCAGTTCTTC